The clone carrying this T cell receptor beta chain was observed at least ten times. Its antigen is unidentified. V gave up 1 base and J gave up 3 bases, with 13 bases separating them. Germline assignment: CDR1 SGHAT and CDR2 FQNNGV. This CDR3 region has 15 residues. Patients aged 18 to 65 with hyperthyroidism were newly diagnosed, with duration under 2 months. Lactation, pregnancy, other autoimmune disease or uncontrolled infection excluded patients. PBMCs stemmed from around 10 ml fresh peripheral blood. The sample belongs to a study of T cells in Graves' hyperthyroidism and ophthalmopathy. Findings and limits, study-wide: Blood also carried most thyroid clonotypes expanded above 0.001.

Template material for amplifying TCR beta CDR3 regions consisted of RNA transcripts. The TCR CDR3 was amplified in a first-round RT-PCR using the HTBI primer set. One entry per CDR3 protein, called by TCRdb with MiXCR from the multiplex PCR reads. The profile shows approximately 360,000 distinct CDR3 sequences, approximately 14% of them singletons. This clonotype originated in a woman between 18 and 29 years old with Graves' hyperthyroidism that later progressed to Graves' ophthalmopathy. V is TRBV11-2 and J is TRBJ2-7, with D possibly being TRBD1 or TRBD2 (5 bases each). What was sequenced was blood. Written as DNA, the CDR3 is TGTGCCAGCAGCTTAGGAGGGGACCCCGGCTACGAGCAGTACTTC. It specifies CASSLGGDPGYEQYF.